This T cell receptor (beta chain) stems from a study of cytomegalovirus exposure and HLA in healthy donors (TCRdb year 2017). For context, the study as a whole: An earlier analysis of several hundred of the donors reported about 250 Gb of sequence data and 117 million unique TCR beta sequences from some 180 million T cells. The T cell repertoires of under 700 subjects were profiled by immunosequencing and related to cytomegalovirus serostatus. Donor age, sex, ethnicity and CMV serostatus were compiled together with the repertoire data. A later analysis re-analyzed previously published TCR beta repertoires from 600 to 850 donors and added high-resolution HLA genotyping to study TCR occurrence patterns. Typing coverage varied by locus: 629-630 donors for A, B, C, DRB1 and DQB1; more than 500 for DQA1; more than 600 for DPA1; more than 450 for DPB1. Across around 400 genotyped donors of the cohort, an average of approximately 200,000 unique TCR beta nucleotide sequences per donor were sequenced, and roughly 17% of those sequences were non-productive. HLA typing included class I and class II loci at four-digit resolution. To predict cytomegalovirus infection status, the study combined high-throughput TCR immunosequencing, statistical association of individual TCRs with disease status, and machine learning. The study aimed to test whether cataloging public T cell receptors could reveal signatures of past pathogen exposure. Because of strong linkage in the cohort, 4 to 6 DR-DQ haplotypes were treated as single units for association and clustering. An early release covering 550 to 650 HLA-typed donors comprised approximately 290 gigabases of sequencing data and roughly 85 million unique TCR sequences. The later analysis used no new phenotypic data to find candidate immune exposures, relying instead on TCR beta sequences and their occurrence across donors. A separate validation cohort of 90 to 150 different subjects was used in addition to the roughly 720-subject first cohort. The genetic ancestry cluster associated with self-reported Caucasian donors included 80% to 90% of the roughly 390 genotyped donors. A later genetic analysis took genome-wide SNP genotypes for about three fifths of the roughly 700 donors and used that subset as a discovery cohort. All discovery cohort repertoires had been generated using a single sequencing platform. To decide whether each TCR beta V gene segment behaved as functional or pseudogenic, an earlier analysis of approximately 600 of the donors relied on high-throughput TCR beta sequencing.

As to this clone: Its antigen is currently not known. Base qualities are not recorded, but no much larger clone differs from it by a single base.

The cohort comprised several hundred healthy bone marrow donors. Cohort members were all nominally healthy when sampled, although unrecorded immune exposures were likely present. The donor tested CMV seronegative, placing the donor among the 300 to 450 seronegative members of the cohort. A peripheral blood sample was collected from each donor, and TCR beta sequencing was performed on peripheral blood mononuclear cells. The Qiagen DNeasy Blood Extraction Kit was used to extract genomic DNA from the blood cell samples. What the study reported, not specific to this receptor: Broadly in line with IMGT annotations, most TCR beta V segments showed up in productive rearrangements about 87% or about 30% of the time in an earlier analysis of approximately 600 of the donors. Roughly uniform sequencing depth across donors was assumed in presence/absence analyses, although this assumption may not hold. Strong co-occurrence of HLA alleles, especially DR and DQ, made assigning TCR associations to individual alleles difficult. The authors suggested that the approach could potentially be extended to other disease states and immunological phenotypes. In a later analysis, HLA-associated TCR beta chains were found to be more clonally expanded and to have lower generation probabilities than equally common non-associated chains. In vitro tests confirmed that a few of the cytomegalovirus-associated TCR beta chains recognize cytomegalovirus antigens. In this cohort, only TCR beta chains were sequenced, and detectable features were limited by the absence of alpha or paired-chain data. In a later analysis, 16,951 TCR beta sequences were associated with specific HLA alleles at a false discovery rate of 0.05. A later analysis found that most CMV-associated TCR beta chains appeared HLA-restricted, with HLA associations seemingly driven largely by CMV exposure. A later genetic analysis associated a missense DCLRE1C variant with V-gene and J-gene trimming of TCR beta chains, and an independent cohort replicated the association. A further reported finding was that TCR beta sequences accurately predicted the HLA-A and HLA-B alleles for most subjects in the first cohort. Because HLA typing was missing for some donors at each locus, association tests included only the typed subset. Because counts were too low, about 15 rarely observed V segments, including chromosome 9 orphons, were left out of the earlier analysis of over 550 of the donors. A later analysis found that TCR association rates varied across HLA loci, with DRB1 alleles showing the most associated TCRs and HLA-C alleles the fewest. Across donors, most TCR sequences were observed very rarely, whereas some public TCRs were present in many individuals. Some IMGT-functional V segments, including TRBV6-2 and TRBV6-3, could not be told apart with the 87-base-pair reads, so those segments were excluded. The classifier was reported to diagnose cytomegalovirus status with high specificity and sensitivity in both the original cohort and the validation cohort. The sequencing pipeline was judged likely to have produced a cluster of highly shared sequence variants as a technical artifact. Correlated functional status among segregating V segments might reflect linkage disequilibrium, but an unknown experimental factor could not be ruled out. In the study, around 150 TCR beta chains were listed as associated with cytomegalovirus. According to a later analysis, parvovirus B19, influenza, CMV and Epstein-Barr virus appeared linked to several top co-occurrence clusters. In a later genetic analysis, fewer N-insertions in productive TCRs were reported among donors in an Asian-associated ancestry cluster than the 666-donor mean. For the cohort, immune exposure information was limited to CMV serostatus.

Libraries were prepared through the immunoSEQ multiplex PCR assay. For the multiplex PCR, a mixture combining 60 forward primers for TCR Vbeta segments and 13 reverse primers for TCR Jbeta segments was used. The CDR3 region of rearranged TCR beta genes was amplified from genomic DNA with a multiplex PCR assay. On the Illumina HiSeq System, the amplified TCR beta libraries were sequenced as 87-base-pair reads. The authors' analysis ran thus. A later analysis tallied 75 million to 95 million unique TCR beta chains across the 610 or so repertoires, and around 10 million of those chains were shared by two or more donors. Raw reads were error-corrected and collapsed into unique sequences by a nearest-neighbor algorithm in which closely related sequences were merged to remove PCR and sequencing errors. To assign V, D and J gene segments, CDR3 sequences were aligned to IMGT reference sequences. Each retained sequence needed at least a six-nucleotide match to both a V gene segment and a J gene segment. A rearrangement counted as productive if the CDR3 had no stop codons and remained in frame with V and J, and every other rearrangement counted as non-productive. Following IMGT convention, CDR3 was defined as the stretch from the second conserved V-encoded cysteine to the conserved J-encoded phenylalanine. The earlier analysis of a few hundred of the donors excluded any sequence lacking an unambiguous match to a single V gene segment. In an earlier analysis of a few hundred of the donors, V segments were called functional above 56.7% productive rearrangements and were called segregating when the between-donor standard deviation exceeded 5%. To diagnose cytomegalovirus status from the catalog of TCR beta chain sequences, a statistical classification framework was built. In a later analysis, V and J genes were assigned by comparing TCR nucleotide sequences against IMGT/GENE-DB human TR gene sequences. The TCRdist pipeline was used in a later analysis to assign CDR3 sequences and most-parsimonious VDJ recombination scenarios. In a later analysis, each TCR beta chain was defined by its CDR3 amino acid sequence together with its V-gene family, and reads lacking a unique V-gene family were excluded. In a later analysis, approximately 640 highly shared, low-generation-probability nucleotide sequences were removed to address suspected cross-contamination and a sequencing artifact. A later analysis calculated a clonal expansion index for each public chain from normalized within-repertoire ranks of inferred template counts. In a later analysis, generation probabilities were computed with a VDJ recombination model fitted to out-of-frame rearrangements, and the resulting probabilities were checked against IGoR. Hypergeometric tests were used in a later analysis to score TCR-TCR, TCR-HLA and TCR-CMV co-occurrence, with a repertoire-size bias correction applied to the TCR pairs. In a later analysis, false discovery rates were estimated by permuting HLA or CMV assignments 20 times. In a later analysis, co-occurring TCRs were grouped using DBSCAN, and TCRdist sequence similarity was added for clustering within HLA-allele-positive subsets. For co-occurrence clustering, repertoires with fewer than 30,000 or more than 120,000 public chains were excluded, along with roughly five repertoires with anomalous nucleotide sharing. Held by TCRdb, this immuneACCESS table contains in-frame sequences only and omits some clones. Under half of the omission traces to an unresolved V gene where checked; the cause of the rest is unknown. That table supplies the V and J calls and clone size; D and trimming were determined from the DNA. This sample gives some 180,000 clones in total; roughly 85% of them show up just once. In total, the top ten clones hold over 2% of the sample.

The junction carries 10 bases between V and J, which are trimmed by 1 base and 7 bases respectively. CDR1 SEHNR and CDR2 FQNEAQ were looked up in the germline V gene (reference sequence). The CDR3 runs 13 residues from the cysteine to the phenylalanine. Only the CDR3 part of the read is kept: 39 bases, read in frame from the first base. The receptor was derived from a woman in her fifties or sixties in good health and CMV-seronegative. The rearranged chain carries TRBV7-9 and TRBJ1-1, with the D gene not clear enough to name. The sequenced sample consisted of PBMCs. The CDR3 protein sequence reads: CASSLGVTIEAFF. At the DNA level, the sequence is TGTGCCAGCAGCTTAGGGGTCACTATTGAAGCTTTCTTT.